This TCR beta chain was profiled in a study of CXCR3-negative and CXCR3-positive naive CD8 T cells. Study conclusions and caveats: When CXCR3-positive naive cells were set against CXCR3-negative naive cells, the former had more hydrophobic TRB CDR3s. With respect to TRBV-TRBJ usage, naive CXCR3-negative and CXCR3-positive cells were similar; memory differed. Naive subsets did not differ in surface CD5, and the authors estimated TCR strength using properties of the TRB CDR3.

As concerns this clonotype: Its specificity is not known.

This CDR3 is built from 15 residues. The germline gives CDR1 MDHEN, CDR2 SYDVKM. 5' RACE that incorporated UMI labels was used to prepare the TRB cDNA libraries. TCRdb reprocessed the 5' RACE reads; each CDR3 protein has one entry and no DNA is given. Here the sample table reports about 150,000 distinct CDR3 sequences. Phenotypically, naive CD8+ T cells corresponded to CD45RO-CCR7+CD27+CD95-. The receptor was derived from a human donor in good health. Some clones in this sample may be carry-over from other donors' samples. The sample was naive CXCR3+ CD8+ T cells from blood. Sample subset: CD45RO-CCR7+CD27+CD95- naive CD8+ T cells expressing CXCR3 (TNR3+). The V gene is TRBV28, the J gene TRBJ2-3; lacking DNA, the TRBD2 call made by TCRdb goes unchecked. The CDR3 protein is CASTRWTSGTDTQYF.